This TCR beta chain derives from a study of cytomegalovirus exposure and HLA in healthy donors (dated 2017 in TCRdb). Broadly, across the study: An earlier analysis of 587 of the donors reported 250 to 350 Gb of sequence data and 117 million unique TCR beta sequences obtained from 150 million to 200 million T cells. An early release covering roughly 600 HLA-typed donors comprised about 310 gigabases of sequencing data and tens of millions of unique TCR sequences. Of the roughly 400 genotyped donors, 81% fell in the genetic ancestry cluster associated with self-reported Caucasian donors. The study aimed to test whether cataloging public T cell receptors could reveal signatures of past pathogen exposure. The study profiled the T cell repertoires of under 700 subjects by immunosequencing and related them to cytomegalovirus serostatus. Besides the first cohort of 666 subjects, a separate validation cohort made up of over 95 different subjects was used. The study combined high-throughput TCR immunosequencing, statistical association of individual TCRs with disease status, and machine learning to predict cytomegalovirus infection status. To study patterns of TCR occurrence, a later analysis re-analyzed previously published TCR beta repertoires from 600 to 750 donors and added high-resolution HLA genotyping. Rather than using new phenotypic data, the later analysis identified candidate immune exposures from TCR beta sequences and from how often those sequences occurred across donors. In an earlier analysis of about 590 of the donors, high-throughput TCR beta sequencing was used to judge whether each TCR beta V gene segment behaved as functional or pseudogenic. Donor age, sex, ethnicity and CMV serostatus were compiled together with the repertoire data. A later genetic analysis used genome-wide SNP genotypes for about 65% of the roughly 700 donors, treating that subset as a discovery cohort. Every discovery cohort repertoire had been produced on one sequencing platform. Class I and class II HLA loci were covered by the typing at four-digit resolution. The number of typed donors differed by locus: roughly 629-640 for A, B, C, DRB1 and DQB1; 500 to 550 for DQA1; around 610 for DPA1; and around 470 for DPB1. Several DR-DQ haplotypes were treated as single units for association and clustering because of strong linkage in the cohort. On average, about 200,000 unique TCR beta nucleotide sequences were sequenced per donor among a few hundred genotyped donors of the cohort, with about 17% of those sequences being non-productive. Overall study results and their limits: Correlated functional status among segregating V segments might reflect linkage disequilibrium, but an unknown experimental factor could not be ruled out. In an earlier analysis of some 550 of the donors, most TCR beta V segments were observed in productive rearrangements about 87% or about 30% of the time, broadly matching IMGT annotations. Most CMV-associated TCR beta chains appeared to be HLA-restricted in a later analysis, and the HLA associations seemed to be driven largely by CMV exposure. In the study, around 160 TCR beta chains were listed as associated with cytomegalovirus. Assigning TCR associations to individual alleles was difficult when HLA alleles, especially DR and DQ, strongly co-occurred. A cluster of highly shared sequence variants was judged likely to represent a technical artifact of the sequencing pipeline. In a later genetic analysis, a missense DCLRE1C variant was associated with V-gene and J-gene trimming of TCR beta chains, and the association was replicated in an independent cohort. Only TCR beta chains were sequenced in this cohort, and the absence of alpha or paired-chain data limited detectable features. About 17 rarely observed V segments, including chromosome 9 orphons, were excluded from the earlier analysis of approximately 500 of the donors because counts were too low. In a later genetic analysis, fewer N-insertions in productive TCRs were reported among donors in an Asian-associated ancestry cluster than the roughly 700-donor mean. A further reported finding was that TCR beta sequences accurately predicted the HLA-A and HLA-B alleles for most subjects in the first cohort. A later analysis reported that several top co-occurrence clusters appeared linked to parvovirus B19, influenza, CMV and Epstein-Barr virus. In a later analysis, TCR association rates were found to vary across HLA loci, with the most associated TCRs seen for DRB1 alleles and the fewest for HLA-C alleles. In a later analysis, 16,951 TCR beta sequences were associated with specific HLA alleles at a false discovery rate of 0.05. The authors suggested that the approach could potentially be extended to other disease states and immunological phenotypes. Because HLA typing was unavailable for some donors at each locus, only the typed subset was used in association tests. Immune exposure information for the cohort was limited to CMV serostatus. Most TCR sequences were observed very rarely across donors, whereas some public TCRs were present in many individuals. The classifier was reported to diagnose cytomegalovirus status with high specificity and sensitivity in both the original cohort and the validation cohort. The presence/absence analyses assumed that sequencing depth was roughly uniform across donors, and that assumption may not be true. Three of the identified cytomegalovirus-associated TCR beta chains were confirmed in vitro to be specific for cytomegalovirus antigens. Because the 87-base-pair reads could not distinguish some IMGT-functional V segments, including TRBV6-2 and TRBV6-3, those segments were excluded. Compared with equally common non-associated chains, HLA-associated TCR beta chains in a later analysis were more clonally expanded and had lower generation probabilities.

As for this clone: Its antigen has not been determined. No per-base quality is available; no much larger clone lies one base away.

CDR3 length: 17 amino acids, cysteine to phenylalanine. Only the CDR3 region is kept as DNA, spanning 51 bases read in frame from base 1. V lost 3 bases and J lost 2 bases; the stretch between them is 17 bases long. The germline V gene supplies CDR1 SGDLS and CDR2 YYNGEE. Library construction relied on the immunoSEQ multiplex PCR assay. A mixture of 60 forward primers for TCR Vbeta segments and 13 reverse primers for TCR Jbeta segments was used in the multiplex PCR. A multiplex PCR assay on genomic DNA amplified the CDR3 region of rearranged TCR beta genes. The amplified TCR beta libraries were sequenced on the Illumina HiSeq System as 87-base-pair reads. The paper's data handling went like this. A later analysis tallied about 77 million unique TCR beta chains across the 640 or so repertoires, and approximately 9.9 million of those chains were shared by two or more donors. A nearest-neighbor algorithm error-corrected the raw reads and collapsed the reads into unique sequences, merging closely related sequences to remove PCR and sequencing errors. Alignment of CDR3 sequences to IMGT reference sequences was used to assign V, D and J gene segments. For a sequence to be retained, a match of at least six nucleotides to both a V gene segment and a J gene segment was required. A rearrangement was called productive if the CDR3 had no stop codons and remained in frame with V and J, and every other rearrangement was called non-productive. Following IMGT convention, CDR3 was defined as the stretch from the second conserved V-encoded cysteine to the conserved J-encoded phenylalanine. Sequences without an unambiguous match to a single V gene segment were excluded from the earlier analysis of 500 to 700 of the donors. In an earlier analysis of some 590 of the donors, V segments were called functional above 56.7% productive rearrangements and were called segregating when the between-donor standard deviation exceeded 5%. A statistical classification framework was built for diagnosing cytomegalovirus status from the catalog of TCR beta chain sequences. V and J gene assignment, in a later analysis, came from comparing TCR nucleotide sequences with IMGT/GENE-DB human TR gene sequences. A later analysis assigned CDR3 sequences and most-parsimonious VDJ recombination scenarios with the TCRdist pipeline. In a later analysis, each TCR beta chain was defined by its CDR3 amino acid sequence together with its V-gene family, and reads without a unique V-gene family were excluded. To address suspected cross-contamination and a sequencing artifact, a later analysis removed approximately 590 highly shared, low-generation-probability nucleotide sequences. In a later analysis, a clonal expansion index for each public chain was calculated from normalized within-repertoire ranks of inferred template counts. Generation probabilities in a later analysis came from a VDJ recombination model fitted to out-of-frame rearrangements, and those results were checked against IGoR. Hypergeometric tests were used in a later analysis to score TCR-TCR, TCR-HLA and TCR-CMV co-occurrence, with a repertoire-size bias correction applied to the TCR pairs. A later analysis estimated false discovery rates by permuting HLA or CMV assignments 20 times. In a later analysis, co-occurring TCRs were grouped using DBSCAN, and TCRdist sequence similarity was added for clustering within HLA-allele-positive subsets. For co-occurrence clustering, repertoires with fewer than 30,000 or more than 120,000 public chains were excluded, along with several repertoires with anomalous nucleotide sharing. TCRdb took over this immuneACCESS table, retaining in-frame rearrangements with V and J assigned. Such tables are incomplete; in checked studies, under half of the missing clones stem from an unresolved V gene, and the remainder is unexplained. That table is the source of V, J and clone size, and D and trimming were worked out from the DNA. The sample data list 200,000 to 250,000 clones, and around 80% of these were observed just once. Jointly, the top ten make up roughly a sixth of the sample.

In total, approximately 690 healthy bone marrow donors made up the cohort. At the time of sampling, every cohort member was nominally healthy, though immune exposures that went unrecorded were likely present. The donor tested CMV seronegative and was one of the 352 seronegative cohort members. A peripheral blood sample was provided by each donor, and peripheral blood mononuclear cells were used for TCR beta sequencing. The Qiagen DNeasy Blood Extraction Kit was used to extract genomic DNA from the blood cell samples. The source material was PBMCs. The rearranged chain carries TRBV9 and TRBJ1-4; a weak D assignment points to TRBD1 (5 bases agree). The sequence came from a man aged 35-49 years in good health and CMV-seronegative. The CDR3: CASSEGAYGRTNEKLFF. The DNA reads TGTGCCAGCAGCGAAGGGGCCTACGGTCGGACTAATGAAAAACTGTTTTTT.